This T cell receptor (beta chain) is drawn from a study of blood T cell repertoires in COVID-19 (dated by TCRdb to the early 2020s). Background for the entire study: The collaborator samples originated in the United States, Italy and Spain and spanned the acute and convalescent phases of COVID-19. The prospective study material was composed of cDNA or gDNA derived from T cells, B-cell-depleted T cells, or PBMCs. Deeply sampled blood TCRbeta repertoires from subjects exposed to, actively infected with, or recovered from COVID-19 were included in the dataset. The repertoires were made available in a free public database intended to serve as a resource for research on the immune response to SARS-CoV-2. The samples were drawn from the first 160 participants of the ongoing ImmuneRACE study and from some 1,300 subjects provided by 6 global collaborators. Sample metadata almost always included a de-identified subject ID, COVID-19 status, age in years and sex. Where available, HLA class I and class II types were taken from metadata supplied by the sample provider and were not determined by assay-based typing. The paper as a whole reports these results and caveats: The quantity of clinical and demographic metadata differed by source and by participant and was supplied without curation.

Enrolling through a virtual design, the prospective study's participants ranged in age from about 18 to 89 years and lived across 20 to 25 United States geographic areas. To assign participants to cohorts, the prospective study relied on clinical history that participants themselves reported in a screening survey and a study questionnaire. ImmuneRACE Cohort 3 recovered participants were defined by two consecutive negative NP/OP PCR tests, healthcare professional clearance, or symptom resolution. In the prospective study, mobile phlebotomists collected whole blood, serum and a nasopharyngeal or oropharyngeal swab from each participant. Additional blood draws and questionnaires over a 2-month period could optionally be provided by prospective study participants. Prospective study blood samples were shipped either frozen or at room temperature before DNA extraction. The table lists this clone with many counts. What this receptor recognizes is not known. No quality values exist for individual bases; no much larger clone is one base distant.

The CDR1 and CDR2 encoded by the germline V gene are SGHDT and YYEEEE. V drops 0 bases and J drops 2 bases, leaving 17 bases in between. From the cysteine up to the phenylalanine, the CDR3 has a length of 18 residues. Here the CDR3 DNA is all that survives: 54 bases in frame from base 1. TCRbeta CDR3 regions were amplified from genomic DNA by means of the immunoSEQ Assay, a bias-controlled multiplex PCR. For the original study's pipeline: The number of nucleated cells in each sample was estimated from the amplification of reference gene primers within the assay. Sequence reads were collapsed and filtered to measure the absolute abundance of every unique TCRbeta CDR3 rearrangement. For each sample, productive Simpson clonality was calculated by taking the square root of Simpson's diversity index across productive rearrangements. TCRdb holds this immuneACCESS table with in-frame rearrangements only. Some clones are missing; in checked studies, unresolved V genes explain under half, and the rest has no known cause. That table supplies the V and J calls and clone size; D and trimming were determined from the DNA. A total of about 180,000 clones appear in this sample, just over 85% of them only once. The ten largest clones add up to roughly 9% of the sample.

The chain was built from TRBV5-6 and TRBJ2-2; TRBD1 could be the D gene, as 6 bases match. The sequenced sample consisted of PBMCs or T cells enriched from blood (not recorded which). This clonotype originated in a woman between 18 and 29 years old who had recovered from COVID-19. Here is the DNA: TGTGCCAGCAGCTTGGGCCCGGGTGGGGGCTATAACACCGGGGAGCTGTTTTTT. The resulting protein is CASSLGPGGGYNTGELFF. The entire variable domain, with the stretches around the CDR3 drawn from the reference TRBV5-6 and TRBJ2-2 proteins, is DAGVTQSPTHLIKTRGQQVTLRCSPKSGHDTVSWYQQALGQGPQFIFQYYEEEERQRGNFPDRFSGHQFPNYSSELNVNALLLGDSALYLCASSLGPGGGYNTGELFFGEGSRLTVL.